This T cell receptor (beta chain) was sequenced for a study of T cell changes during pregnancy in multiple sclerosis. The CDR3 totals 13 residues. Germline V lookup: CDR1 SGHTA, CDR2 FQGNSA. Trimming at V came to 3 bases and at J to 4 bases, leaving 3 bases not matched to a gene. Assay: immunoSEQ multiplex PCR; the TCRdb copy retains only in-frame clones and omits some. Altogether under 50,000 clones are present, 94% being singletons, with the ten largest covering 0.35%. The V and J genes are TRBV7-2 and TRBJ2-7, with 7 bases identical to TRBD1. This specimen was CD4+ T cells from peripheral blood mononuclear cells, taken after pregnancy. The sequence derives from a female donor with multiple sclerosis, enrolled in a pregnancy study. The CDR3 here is CASSLDRSYEQYF. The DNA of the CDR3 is TGTGCCAGCAGCTTGGACAGGTCTTACGAGCAGTACTTC.